A single sample gave rise to the 7 T cell receptor beta chains below, sequenced in a study of blood T cell repertoires in COVID-19. Generated by immunoSEQ multiplex PCR, the TCRdb table keeps only in-frame clones and is missing some. This table holds 10,000 to 15,000 clones, about 85% found once. The sample taken for sequencing was peripheral blood. These receptors came from a human donor in a cohort sampled during active COVID-19.

This chain connects TRBV19 to TRBJ2-6, with 7 bases aligning to TRBD1. V was clipped by 3 bases and J by 0 bases; unmatched bases: 11. CDR1 and CDR2 (germline): LNHDA, SQIVND (reference sequence). The CDR3 totals 19 residues. CDR3 DNA sequence: TGTGCCAGTAGTATCCGGACAGGTAGGGGTTTCTCTGGGGCCAACGTCCTGACTTTC. It yields the protein CASSIRTGRGFSGANVLTF.

The J gene is TRBJ1-3, the V gene TRBV3-1 (or the pseudogene TRBV3-2), with D unresolved. V lost 4 bases and J lost 0, with 13 bases in between. Germline V gives CDR1 LGHDT, CDR2 YNNKEL (reference sequence). The CDR3 length is 16 residues. CDR3 bases: TGTGCCAGCAGCCGTTTGGGAGCTAACTCTGGAAACACCATATATTTT. Its protein product is CASSRLGANSGNTIYF.

The chain has TRBV19 and TRBJ2-7, with 13 bases fitting TRBD2. This CDR3 spans 15 amino acids. V shed 9 bases, J shed 3 bases, and the junction held 8 bases outside the gene matches. Per the germline V gene, CDR1 is LNHDA and CDR2 is SQIVND (reference sequence). CDR3 protein: CASRTSGSLDYEQYF. CDR3 sequence (DNA): TGTGCCAGCCGGACTAGCGGGAGTTTAGACTACGAGCAGTACTTC.

The V and J genes are TRBV21-1 and TRBJ1-5; the table's D call of TRBD1 was not tested on the DNA. TRBV21-1 is tagged as a pseudogene. This CDR3 region has 20 residues. The CDR3 reads CASSNQLGTGEKYSNQPQHF. CDR3 in DNA: TGTGCCAGCAGCAACCAGCTAGGGACAGGAGAAAAGTATAGCAATCAGCCCCAGCATTTT.

Comment on this clone: Because the CDR3 is missing its conserved closing phenylalanine or tryptophan, this is likely a read error. The DNA is left out, because the CDR3 cannot be placed on it with certainty; the CDR3 is given as TCRdb lists it. J is TRBJ1-1 and V is TRBV6-2 or TRBV6-3; the table's D call, TRBD1, was not checked against the DNA. The CDR3 extends over 14 residues, inclusive of both ends. Germline values: CDR1 MNHEY, CDR2 SVGEGT. The chain's CDR3 is CASSYSASTPLTSL.

The rearrangement joins TRBV2 to TRBJ2-1, with 7 bases lining up with TRBD2. CDR3 length: 13 amino acids. CDR1 SNHLY and CDR2 FYNNEI come from the germline V gene. V lost 3 bases to trimming and J lost 8 bases; unmatched junction nucleotides: 4. The CDR3 DNA sequence: TGTGCCAGCAGTGACGGGGGAGGGTATGAGCAGTTCTTC. It codes for CASSDGGGYEQFF.

V gene TRBV6-5 combines with J gene TRBJ1-1; D is possibly TRBD1 (5 bases). Deletions cut 6 bases from V and 2 bases from J, with 13 bases between. The CDR3 runs 14 residues. Looked up from germline, CDR1 is MNHEY and CDR2 is SVGAGI. The CDR3 sequence is CASSPRARNTEAFF. For the CDR3, the DNA is TGTGCCAGCAGCCCCAGGGCAAGAAACACTGAAGCTTTCTTT.